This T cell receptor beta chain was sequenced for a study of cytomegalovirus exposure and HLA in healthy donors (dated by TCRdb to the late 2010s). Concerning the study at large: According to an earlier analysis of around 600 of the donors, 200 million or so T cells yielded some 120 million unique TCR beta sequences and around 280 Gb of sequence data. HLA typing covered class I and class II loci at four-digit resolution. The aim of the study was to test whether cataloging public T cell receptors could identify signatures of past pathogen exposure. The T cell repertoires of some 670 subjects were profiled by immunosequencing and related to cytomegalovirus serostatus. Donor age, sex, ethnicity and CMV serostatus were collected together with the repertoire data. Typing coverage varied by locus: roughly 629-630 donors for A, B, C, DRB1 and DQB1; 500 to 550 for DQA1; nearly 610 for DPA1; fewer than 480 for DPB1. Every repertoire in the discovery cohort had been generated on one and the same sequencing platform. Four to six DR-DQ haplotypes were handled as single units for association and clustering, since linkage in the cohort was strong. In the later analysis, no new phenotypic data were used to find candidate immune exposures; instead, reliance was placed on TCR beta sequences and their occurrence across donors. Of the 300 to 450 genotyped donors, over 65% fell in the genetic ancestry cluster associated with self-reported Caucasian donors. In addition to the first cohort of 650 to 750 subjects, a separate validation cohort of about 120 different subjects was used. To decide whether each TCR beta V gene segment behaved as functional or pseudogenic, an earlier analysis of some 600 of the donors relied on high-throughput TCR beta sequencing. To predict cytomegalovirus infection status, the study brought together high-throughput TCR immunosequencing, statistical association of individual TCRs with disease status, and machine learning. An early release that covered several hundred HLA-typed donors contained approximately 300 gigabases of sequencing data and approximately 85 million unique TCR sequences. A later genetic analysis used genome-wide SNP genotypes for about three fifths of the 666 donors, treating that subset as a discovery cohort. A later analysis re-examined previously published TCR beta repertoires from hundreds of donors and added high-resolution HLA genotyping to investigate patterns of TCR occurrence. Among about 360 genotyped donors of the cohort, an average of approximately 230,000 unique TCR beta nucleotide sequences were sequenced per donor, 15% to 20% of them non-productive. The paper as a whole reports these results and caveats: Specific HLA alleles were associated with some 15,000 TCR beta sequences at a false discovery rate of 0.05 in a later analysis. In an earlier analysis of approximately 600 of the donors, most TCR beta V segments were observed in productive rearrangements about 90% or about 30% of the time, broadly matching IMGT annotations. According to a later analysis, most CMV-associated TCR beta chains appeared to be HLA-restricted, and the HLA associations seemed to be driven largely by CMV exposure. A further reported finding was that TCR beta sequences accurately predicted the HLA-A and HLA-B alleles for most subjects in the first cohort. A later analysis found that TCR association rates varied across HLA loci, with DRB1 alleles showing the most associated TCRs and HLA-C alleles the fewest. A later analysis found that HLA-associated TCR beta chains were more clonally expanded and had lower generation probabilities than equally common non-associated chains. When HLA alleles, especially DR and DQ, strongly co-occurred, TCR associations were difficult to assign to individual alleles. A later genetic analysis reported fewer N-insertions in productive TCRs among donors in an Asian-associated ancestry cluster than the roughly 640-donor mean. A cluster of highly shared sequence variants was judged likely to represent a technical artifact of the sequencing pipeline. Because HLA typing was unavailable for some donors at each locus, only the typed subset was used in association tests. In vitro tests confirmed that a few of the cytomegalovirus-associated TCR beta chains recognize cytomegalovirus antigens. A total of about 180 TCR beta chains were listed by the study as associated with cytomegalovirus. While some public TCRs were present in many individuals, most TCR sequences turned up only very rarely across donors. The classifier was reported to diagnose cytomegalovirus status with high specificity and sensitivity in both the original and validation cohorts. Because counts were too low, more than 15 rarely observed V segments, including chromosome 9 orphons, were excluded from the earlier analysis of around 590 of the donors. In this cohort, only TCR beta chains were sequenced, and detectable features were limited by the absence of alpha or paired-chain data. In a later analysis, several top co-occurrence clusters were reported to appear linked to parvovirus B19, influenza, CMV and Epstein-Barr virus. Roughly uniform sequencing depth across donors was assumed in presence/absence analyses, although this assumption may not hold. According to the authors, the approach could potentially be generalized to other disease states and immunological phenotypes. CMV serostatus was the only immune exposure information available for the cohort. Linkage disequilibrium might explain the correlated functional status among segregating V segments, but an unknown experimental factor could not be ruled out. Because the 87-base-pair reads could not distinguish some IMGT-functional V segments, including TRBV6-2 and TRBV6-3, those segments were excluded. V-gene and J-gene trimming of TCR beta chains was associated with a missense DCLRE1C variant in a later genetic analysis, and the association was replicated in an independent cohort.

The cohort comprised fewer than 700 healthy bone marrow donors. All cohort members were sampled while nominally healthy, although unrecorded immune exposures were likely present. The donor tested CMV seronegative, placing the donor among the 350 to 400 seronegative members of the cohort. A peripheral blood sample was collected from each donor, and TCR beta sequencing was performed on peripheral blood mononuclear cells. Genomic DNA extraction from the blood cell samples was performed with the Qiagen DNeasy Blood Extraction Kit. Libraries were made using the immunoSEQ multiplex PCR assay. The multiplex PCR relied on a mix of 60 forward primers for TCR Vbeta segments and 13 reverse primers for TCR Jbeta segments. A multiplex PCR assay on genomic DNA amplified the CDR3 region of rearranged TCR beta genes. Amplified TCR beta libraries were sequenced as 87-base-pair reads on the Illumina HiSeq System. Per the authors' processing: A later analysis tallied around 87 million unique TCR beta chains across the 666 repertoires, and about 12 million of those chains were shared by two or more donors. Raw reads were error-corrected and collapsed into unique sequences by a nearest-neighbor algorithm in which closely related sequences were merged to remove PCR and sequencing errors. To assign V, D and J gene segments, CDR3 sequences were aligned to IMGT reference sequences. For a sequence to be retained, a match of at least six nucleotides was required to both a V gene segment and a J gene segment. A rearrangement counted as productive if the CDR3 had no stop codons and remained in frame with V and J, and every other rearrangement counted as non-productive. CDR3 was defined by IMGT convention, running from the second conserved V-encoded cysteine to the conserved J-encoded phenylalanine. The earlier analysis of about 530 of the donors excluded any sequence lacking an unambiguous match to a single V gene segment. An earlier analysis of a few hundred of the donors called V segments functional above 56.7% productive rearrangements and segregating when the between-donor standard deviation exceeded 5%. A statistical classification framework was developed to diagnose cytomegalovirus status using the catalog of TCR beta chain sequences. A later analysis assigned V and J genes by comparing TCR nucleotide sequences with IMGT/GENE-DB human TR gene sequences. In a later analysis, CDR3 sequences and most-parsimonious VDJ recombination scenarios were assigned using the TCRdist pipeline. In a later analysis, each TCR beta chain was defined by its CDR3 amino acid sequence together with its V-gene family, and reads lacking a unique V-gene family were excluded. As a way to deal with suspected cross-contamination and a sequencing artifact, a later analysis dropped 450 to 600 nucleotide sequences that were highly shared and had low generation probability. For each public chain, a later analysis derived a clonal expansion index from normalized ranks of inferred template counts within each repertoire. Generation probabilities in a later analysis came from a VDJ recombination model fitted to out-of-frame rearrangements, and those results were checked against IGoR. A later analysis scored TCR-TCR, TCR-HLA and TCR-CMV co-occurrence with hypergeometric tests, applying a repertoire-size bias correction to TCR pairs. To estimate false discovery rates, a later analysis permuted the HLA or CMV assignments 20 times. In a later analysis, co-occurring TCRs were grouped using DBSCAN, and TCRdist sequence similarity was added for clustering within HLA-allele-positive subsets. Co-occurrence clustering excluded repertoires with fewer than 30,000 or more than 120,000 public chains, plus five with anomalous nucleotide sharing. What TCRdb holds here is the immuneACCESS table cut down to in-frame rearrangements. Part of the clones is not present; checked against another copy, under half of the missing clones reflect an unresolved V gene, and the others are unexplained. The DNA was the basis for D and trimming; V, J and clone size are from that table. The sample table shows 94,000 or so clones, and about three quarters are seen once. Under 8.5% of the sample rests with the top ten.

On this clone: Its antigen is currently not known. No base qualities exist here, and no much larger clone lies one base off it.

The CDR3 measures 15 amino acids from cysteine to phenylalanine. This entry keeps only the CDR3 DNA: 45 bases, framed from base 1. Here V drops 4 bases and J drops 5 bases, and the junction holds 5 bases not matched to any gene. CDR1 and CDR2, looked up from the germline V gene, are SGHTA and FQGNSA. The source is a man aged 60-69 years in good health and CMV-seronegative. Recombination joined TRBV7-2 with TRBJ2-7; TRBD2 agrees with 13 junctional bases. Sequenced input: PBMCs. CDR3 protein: CASSSTSGRVHEQYF. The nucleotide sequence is TGTGCCAGCAGCTCTACTAGCGGGAGGGTGCACGAGCAGTACTTC.